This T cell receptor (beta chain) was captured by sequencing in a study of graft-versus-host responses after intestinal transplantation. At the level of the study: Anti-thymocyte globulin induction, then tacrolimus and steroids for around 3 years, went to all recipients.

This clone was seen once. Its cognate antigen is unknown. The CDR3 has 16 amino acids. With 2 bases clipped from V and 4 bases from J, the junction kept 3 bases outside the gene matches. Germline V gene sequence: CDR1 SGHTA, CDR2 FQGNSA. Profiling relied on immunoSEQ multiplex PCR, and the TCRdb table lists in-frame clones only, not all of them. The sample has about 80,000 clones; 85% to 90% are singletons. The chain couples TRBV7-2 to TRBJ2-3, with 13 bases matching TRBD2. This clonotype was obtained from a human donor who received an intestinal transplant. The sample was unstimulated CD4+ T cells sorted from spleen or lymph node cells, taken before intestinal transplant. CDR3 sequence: CASSLRLAGGADTQYF. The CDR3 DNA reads TGTGCCAGCAGCTTAAGACTAGCGGGGGGAGCAGATACGCAGTATTTT.